This section outlines one T cell receptor (beta chain) sequence together with its context. Sequences were generated from unstimulated naive, memory, effector memory and TEMRA subsets in a few donor pairs. This sample is part of a study of siplizumab effects on memory and regulatory T cells. Assay used: immunoSEQ multiplex PCR; TCRdb lists only in-frame clones, some missing. This table has about 50,000 clones, roughly 87% appearing once. The receptor's source is a human donor in good health. The specimen sequenced was naive CD8+ T cells sorted from blood.

CDR3 nucleotide sequence: TGTGCCAGCAGCTCACCAGGGGCCACTGAAGCTTTCTTT. This sequence encodes CASSSPGATEAFF. The rearrangement uses TRBV5-4 and TRBJ1-1; TRBD1 might be the D (6 bases). The CDR3 consists of 13 residues. Trimming took 3 bases from V and 4 from J, leaving 10 bases between them. Germline V gives CDR1 SGHNT, CDR2 YYREEE (reference sequence).